This note documents a single T cell receptor beta chain sequence. Its antigen is undetermined. Following extraction, RNA underwent reverse transcription to cDNA, which served as the sequencing template. Here immunoSEQ multiplex PCR was the method, and the copy in TCRdb shows in-frame clones only, minus some. The table has hundreds of thousands of clones, around three fifths seen once; the top ten hold 0.45%. The sample is drawn from a study of CD8+ T cells in alopecia areata. As for the study in general: Treated patients were given 5 to 10 mg oral tofacitinib twice daily.

Sorting of PBMCs yielded the CD4+ and CD8+ T cells. The V gene lost 5 bases and the J gene lost 6 bases, with 22 bases spanning the gap. Germline CDR1 is GTSNPN and CDR2 is SVGIG (reference sequence). CDR3 length: 15 amino acids. Findings and limits, study-wide: Higher clonality was seen in lesional scalp than in normal scalp, especially in alopecia totalis/universalis.

The chain links TRBV30 to TRBJ1-2; tentatively, D is TRBD1 (6 bases). The sequenced sample was CD4+ T cells sorted from blood, obtained at week 0. The TCR sequence derives from a human donor with alopecia areata. The chain's CDR3 is CAWVLAGAEGNGYTF. The CDR3 nucleotides are TGTGCCTGGGTCTTGGCGGGGGCAGAGGGGAATGGCTACACCTTC.